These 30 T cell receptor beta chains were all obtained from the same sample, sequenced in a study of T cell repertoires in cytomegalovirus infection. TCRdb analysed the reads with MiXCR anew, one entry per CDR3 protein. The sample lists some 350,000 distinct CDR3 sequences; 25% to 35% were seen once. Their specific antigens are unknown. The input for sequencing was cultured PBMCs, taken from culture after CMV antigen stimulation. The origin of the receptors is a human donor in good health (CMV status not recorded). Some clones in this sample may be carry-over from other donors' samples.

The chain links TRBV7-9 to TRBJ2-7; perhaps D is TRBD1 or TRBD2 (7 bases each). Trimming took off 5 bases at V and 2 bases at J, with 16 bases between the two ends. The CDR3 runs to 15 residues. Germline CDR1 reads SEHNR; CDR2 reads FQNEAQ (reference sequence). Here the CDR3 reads CASSLLTGTTYEQYF. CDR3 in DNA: TGTGCCAGCAGCCTCCTGACAGGGACTACCTACGAGCAGTACTTC.

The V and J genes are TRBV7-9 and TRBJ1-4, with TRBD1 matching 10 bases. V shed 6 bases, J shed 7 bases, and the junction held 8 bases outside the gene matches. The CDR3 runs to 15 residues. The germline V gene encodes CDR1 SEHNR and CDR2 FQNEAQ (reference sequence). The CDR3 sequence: CASSSGQGVGEKLFF. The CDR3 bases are TGTGCCAGCAGTTCCGGACAGGGGGTCGGTGAAAAACTGTTTTTT.

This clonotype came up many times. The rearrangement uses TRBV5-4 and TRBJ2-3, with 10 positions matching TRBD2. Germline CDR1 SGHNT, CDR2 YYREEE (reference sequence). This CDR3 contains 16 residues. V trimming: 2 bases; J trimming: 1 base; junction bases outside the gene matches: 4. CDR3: CASSLTGTSGTDTQYF. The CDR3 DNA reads TGTGCCAGCAGCTTAACCGGGACTAGCGGCACAGATACGCAGTATTTT.

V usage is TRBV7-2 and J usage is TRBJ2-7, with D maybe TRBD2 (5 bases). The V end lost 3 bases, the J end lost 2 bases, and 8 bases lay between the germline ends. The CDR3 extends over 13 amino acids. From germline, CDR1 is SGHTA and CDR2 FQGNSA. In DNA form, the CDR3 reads TGTGCCAGCAGCTTGAGCGGAACCTACGAGCAGTACTTC. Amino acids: CASSLSGTYEQYF. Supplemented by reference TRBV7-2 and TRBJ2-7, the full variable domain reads GAGVSQSPSNKVTEKGKDVELRCDPISGHTALYWYRQSLGQGLEFLIYFQGNSAPDKSGLPSDRFSAERTGGSVSTLTIQRTQQEDSAVYLCASSLSGTYEQYFGPGTRLTVT.

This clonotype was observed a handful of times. The CDR3 is CASSTGRVENQPQHF. As DNA, the CDR3 is TGTGCCAGCAGCACCGGACGCGTAGAAAATCAGCCCCAGCATTTT. The chain uses TRBV7-8 and TRBJ1-5; D is ambiguous. Germline V lookup: CDR1 SGHVS, CDR2 FQNEAQ. The germline V and J ends were trimmed by 5 bases and 4 bases, with 15 bases remaining between them. The CDR3 sequence is 15 residues long.

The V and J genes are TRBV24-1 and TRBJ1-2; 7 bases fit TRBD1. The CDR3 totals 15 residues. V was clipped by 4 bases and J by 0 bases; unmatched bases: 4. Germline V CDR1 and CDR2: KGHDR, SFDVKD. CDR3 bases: TGTGCCACCAGTGACACGACAGGGACTAACTATGGCTACACCTTC. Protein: CATSDTTGTNYGYTF.

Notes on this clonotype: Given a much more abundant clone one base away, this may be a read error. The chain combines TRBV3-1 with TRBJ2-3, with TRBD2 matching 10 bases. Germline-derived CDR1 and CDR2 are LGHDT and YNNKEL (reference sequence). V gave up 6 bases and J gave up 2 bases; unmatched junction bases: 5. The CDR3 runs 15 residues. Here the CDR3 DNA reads TGTGCCAGCAGATGGACTAGCGGAGACACAGATACGCAGTATTTT. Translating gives CASRWTSGDTDTQYF.

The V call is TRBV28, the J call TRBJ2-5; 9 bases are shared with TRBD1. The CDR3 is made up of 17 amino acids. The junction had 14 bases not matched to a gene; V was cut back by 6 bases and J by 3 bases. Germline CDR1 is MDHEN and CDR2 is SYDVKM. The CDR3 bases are TGTGCCAGCAGCCTAAGGGGCTACAGGGGGCTTAAAGAGACCCAGTACTTC. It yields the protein CASSLRGYRGLKETQYF.

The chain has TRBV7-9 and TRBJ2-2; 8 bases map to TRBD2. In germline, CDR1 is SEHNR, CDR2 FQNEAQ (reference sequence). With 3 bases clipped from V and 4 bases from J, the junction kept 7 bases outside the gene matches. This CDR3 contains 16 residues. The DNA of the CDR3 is TGTGCCAGCAGCTTTTCCGGGACTAGTCCCACCGGGGAGCTGTTTTTT. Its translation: CASSFSGTSPTGELFF.

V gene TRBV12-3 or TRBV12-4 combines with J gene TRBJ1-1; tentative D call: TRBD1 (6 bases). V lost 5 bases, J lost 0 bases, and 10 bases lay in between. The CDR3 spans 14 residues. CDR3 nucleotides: TGTGCCAGCAGTACCTACAGGGTGAACACTGAAGCTTTCTTT. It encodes CASSTYRVNTEAFF.

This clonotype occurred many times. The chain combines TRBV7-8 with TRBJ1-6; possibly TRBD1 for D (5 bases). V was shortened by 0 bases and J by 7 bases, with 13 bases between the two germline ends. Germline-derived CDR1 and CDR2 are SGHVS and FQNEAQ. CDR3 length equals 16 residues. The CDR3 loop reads CASSLAGKGVNSPLHF. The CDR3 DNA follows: TGTGCCAGCAGCTTAGCGGGTAAAGGGGTCAATTCACCCCTCCACTTT.

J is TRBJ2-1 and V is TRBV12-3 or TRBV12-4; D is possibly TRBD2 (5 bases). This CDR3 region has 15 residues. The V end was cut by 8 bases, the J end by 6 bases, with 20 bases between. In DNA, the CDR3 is TGTGCCAGCGCCCCGGGCGGGCACACCCCCAATGAGCAGTTCTTC. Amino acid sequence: CASAPGGHTPNEQFF.

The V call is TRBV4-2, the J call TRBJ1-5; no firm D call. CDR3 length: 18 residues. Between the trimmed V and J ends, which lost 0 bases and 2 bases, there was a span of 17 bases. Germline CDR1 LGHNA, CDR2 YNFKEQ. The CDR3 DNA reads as TGTGCCAGCAGCCAAGATTGGGCGAAAGGGCTGGGCAATCAGCCCCAGCATTTT. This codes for CASSQDWAKGLGNQPQHF.

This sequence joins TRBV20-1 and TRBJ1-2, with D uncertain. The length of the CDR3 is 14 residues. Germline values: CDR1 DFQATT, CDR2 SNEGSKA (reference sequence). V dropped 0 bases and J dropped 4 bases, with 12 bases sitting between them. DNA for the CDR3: TGCAGTGCTAGAGATCTAGAACGAGCCTATGGCTACACCTTC. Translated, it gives CSARDLERAYGYTF.

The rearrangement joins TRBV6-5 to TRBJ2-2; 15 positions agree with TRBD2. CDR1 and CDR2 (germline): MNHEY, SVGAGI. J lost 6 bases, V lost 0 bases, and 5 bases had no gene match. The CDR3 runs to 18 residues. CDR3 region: CASSYSRGLAGGSGELFF. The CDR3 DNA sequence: TGTGCCAGCAGTTACTCGAGGGGACTAGCGGGAGGTTCCGGGGAGCTGTTTTTT.

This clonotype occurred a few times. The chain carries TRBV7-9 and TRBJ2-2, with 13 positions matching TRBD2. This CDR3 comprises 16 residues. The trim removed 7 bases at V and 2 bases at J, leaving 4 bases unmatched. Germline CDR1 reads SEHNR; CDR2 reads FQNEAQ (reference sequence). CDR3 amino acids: CASTRLAGGNTGELFF. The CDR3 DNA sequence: TGTGCCAGCACCAGACTAGCGGGGGGAAACACCGGGGAGCTGTTTTTT.

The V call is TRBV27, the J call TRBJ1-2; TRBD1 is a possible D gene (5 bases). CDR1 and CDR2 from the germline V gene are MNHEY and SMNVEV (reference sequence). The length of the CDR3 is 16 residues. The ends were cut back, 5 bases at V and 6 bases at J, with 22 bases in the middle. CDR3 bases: TGTGCCAGCAGTCCGCGGGGGGACGGAAAAGGTAATGGCTACACCTTC. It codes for CASSPRGDGKGNGYTF.

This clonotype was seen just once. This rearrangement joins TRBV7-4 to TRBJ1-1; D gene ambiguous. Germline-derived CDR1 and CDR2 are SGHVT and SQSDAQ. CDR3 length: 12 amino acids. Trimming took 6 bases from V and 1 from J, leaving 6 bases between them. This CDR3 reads CASRQRNTEAFF. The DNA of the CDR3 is TGTGCCAGCAGGCAGAGGAACACTGAAGCTTTCTTT.

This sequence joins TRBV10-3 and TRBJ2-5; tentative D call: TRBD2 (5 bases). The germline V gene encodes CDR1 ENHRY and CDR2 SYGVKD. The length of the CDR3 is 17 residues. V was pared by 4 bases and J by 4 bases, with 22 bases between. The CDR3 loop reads CAISGVLTEASRETQYF. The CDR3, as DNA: TGTGCCATCAGTGGGGTTCTCACGGAGGCTAGCAGAGAGACCCAGTACTTC.

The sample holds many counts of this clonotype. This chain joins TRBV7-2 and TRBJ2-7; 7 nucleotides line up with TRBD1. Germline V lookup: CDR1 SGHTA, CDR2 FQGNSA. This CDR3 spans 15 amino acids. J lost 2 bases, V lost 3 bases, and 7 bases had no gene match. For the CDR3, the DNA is TGTGCCAGCAGCTTCCCTCGGACAGGCGCCTACGAGCAGTACTTC. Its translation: CASSFPRTGAYEQYF.

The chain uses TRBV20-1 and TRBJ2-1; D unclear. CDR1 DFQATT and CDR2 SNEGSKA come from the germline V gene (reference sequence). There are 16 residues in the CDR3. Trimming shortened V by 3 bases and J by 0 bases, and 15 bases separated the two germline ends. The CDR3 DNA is TGCAGTGCTAGTTTACCCAGCCCGAGCTCCTACAATGAGCAGTTCTTC. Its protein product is CSASLPSPSSYNEQFF.

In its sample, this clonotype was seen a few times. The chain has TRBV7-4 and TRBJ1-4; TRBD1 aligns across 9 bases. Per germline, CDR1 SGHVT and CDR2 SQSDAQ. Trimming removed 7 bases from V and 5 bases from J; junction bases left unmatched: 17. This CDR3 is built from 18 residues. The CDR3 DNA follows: TGTGCCAGCAACTCGAACCCGGGACAGGGCCCTAAGAATGAAAAACTGTTTTTT. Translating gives CASNSNPGQGPKNEKLFF.

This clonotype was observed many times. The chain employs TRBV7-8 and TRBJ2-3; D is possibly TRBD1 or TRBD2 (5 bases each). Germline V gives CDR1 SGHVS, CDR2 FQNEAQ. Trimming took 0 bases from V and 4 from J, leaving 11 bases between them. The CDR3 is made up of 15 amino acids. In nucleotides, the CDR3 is TGTGCCAGCAGCTTAGCGATTGGGGGAGCAGATACGCAGTATTTT. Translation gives CASSLAIGGADTQYF.

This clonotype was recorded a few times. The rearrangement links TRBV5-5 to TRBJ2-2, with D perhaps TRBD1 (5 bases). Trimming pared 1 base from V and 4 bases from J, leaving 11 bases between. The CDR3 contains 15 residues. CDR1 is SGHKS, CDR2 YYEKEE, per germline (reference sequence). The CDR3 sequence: CASSLRTWGTGELFF. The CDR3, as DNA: TGTGCCAGCAGCTTGAGGACATGGGGCACCGGGGAGCTGTTTTTT.

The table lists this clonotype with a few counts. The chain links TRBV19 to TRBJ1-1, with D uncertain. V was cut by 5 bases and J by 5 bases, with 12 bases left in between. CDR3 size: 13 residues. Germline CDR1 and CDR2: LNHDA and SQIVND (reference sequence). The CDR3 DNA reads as TGTGCCAGTAGTCCCCGCCTGGGGACTGAAGCTTTCTTT. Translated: CASSPRLGTEAFF.

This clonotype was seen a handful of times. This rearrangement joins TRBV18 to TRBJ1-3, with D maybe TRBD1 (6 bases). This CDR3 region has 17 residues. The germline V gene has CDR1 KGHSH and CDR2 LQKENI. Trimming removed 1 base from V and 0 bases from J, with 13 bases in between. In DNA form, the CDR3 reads TGTGCCAGCTCACCACGGTACAGGGAAAACTCTGGAAACACCATATATTTT. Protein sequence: CASSPRYRENSGNTIYF.

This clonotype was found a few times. The CDR3 nucleotides read TGTGCCATCAGTGAAGGAGGGGCAGCTAACTATGGCTACACCTTC. It translates to CAISEGGAANYGYTF. This rearrangement joins TRBV10-3 to TRBJ1-2, with D possibly TRBD1 on 5 matching bases. V was trimmed by 3 bases and J by 0 bases, leaving 11 bases between them. The V gene's germline CDR1 is ENHRY and CDR2 SYGVKD. CDR3 length: 15 amino acids.

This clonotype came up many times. The CDR3 loop reads CASSQYAGAADTQYF. CDR3 nucleotide sequence: TGTGCCAGCAGCCAATATGCGGGGGCCGCGGATACGCAGTATTTT. The rearrangement uses TRBV4-2 and TRBJ2-3; D possibly corresponds to TRBD2 (7 bases). CDR3 length: 15 residues. From germline, CDR1 is LGHNA and CDR2 YNFKEQ. The V and J ends lost 2 bases and 6 bases respectively, with 15 bases between them.

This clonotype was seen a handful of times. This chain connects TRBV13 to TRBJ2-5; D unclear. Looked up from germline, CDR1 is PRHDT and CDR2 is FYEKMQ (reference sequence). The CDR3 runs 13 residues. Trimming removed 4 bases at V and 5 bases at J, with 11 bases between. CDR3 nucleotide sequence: TGTGCCAGCAGCTACGCCATGGAGGAGACCCAGTACTTC. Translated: CASSYAMEETQYF.

CDR3 sequence (DNA): TGCAGCATTCGGCAGGGGGAATGGGGTGAAGCTTTCTTT. This gives the protein CSIRQGEWGEAFF. The rearrangement joins TRBV29-1 to TRBJ1-1; TRBD1 matches 7 bases. Per the germline V gene, CDR1 is SQVTM and CDR2 is ANQGSEA. This CDR3 has 13 amino acids. The V and J ends lost 8 bases and 7 bases, in that order; junction bases with no gene match: 13.